The TCR beta chain under discussion was sequenced for a study of cytomegalovirus exposure and HLA in healthy donors. Study-level findings and limits: A later analysis linked a missense variant in DCLRE1C to the trimming of TCR beta V and J genes.

Germline CDR1 reads SGDLS; CDR2 reads YYNGEE. The length of the CDR3 is 15 residues. V lost 4 bases, J lost 4 bases, and 9 bases stayed unmatched. Remarks on this clone: Its cognate antigen is unknown.

This PCR relied on a set of 60 Vbeta primers and 13 Jbeta primers. Some clones are missing from TCRdb's copy, which holds only in-frame ones; the method was immunoSEQ multiplex PCR. The sample records around 120,000 clones, about 75% being singletons. The sample taken for sequencing was PBMCs. The J gene is TRBJ1-1, the V gene TRBV9, with 8 positions matching TRBD1. This receptor was taken from a man in his 60s in good health and CMV-seropositive. CDR3 bases: TGTGCCAGCAGCCAGGGACAGGCTTGGGGCACTGAAGCTTTCTTT. Amino acid sequence: CASSQGQAWGTEAFF.